This TCR beta chain derives from a study of T cells in Graves' hyperthyroidism and ophthalmopathy (dated by TCRdb to between 2017 and 2020). Regarding the research as a whole: Peripheral blood was sampled at the time of initial diagnosis, prior to any treatment. In about 6 Graves' hyperthyroidism patients, the study also compared T-cell repertoires from thyroid tissue with T-cell repertoires from blood. The 100 discovery patients were randomly split 7:3 into training and test sets. Once sampling was done, hyperthyroidism patients were given methimazole at a starting dose of 30 mg daily, whereas ophthalmopathy patients were given high-dose intravenous methylprednisolone. TCR V-J signatures able to tell the groups apart were searched for in a discovery cohort of some 97 patients, of whom approximately 40 had Graves' ophthalmopathy and around 58 had stable Graves' hyperthyroidism. The paper reports TCR Vbeta CDR3 sequencing of more than 120 peripheral blood samples: 43 ophthalmopathy, under 80 hyperthyroidism and around 17 progressor patients. An independent validation cohort of fewer than 20 hyperthyroidism patients and about 15 patients who later progressed to ophthalmopathy tested prospective prediction of ophthalmopathy.

Amplification of TCR beta CDR3 regions was carried out from RNA transcripts. For the first round of RT-PCR on the TCR CDR3, the HTBI primer set was used together with the Qiagen OneStep RT-PCR kit. Libraries were constructed in a second round of multiplex PCR, after which size selection and purification were carried out. Paired-end sequencing of the libraries was performed with 100 bp reads on an Illumina HiSeq2000. The authors' pipeline ran thus. SOAPnuke was used to process the raw data, throwing out any read that contained adapters or uncalled bases, had a mean Phred below 15, or lacked an exact constant-primer or identifier match. COPE v1.2.5 was used to merge the high-quality paired reads, and each unique nucleotide sequence was defined as a clonotype. Clonotypes were aligned to IMGT TRBV, TRBD and TRBJ reference segments using MiTCR v1.1. Only V-J combinations with frequency above 0.0001, covering roughly 99% of repertoires, were analysed. The TCS score was defined as F50 (clonal expansion) divided by E x V (chaos), with BLOSUM62-based TCRdist calculated between CDR3 peptides within each V-J. Welch's t-statistics and random forest reduced around 510 V-J features to roughly 13, which were used in a naive Bayes classifier (R e1071). Starting from the raw public reads, TCRdb applied fastp trimming at Q25, assembled clones with MiXCR and retained in-frame beta chains. CDR3 protein sequences are deduplicated, and each keeps its most common genes and DNA. The V and J calls here are based on TCRdb, not the publication. The sample table lists 500,000 to 650,000 distinct CDR3 sequences, less than 20% of them with a count of one. Approximately 50% of the sample belongs to the ten largest clones.

What the study reported, not specific to this receptor: Blood samples also contained most of the expanded thyroid clonotypes (frequency above 0.001), which suggests that blood repertoires may reflect thyroid immune responses. No statistical method was used to fix the sample size in advance, and group allocation was not hidden from the investigators. A 13 V-J signature model separated ophthalmopathy from stable hyperthyroidism, with 87.88% sensitivity and roughly 81% specificity in cross-validation and 80%/75% in testing. In validation, the model predicted progression to ophthalmopathy with over 60% sensitivity and about 72% specificity, a median of about 6 months before onset.

Note on this clonotype: Its antigen is still unknown. No much larger clone exists at a distance of one base, and base qualities are not known.

In the germline V gene (reference sequence), CDR1 corresponds to DFQATT and CDR2 to SNEGSKA. Including the terminal cysteine and phenylalanine, the CDR3 comprises 15 residues. Only the CDR3 portion is preserved as DNA: 45 bases, with reading frame beginning at the first base. Ends trimmed: V by 5 bases, J by 4 bases; bases unmatched to a gene: 12. Moderately to severely active disease, a Clinical Activity Score of at least 3, a NOSPECS grade of at least 4, and a duration under 3 months were present in ophthalmopathy patients. Exclusion was applied to patients with uncontrolled infections, other autoimmune diseases, pregnancy or lactation. Clinical symptoms, serum thyroxine and TRAb, thyroid ultrasound, and orbital computed tomography formed the basis for the diagnoses. PBMCs were separated from roughly 9.3 ml of fresh peripheral blood using Ficoll-Paque density gradient centrifugation. Trizol reagent was used to extract total RNA, and RNA quality was then checked on an Agilent 2100 Bioanalyzer.

The V gene is TRBV20-1 and the J gene is TRBJ2-7; 9 middle bases align to TRBD2. Sequencing used blood. The sequence was collected from a man aged 35 to 55 with Graves' ophthalmopathy. The CDR3 has the sequence CSASPGIAGDYEQYF. The base sequence is TGCAGTGCTTCCCCGGGAATAGCGGGGGATTACGAGCAGTACTTC.